This is a list of T cell receptor beta chains from one sample in a study of shared clonotypes between healthy human individuals. Assay: immunoSEQ multiplex PCR; the TCRdb copy retains only in-frame clones and omits some. This table holds fewer than 700,000 clones, around 77% found once. Material: PBMCs. The source is a woman between 40 and 50 years old in good health. Some clones in this sample may be carry-over from other donors' samples. The CDR3 runs from the conserved cysteine through the conserved F or W. D genes are given only for firm matches. A clone size is listed for some rows: how often the clone was seen (once, few, many), or a class if it is expanded.

.	.	TRBJ2-2	TRBV12-5	TGTGCTAGTGGTTTTTCCCGGGCAGGTGACACCGGGGAGCTGTTTTTT	CASGFSRAGDTGELFF
few	.	TRBJ1-5	TRBV5-8	TGTGCCAGCAGCTTGAGGTCAGGGAGTAGCAACCAGCCCCAGCATTTT	CASSLRSGSSNQPQHF
.	.	TRBJ1-3	TRBV29-1	TGCAGCGTTGGGGCTGACTCTGGAAACACCATATATTTT	CSVGADSGNTIYF
.	.	TRBJ1-2	TRBV6-6	TGTGCCAGCAGCAATCCGGGGTCGAGCTATGGCTACACCTTC	CASSNPGSSYGYTF
few	.	TRBJ1-5	TRBV15	TGTGCCACCAGCCCCGGGTACAATCAGCCCCAGCATTTT	CATSPGYNQPQHF
few	TRBD2	TRBJ2-7	TRBV18	TGTGCCAGCTCACCACTGGGAGGGCCGGGGGAGCAGTACTTC	CASSPLGGPGEQYF
.	TRBD1	TRBJ1-1	TRBV19	TGTGCCAGTAGTATTCTGGGACAGGGGAACACTGAAGCTTTCTTT	CASSILGQGNTEAFF
.	.	TRBJ2-1	TRBV10-2	TGCGCCAGCAGTGAGGGCAGGTGGGTTTGGCAGTTCTTC	CASSEGRWVWQFF
.	TRBD2	TRBJ2-3	TRBV7-9	TGTGCCAGCAGCTCCCGGGAATTAGCGGGAGGCCGCACAGATACGCAGTATTTT	CASSSRELAGGRTDTQYF
.	TRBD2	TRBJ2-5	TRBV7-2	TGTGTCAGCAGCTTAGGTGAGCGGACTAGCGGGGTTGTCCAAGAGACCCAGTACTTC	CVSSLGERTSGVVQETQYF
.	TRBD1	TRBJ2-1	TRBV9	TGTGCCAGCAGCGGACCCAGGGGGAGAACCGCCTACAATGAGCAGTTCTTC	CASSGPRGRTAYNEQFF
.	.	TRBJ2-2	TRBV6-1	TGTGCCAGCAGTGGCGCTTATGTGGACACCGGGGAGCTGTTTTTT	CASSGAYVDTGELFF
once	TRBD1	TRBJ2-7	TRBV6-1	TGTGCCAGCAGTCTACAGGGGTGGGGCTACGAGCAGTACTTC	CASSLQGWGYEQYF
.	.	TRBJ2-5	TRBV30	TGTGCCTGGACCTACAGTCGAGAGACCCAGTACTTC	CAWTYSRETQYF
.	.	TRBJ1-3	TRBV28	TGTGCCAGCAGTCTGGCCTCTGGAAACACCATATATTTT	CASSLASGNTIYF
.	TRBD2	TRBJ2-5	TRBV11-1	TGTGCCAGCAGCCCCCGACTAGCGGGTACGGAGACCCAGTACTTC	CASSPRLAGTETQYF
.	.	TRBJ1-5	TRBV21-1	TGTGCCAGCAGCAAAGTCGGCAGGGCCCCGCTAAATAGCAATCAGCCCCAGCATTTT	CASSKVGRAPLNSNQPQHF
.	.	TRBJ1-5	TRBV5-5	TGTGCCAGCAGCGTGGCCGCGACACTAATCAATCAGCCCCAGCATTTT	CASSVAATLINQPQHF
.	.	TRBJ2-7	TRBV10-2	TGCGCCAGCAGTGAGGTAGGGGGCGAGCAGTACTTC	CASSEVGGEQYF
.	.	TRBJ2-7	TRBV5-1	TGCGCCAGCGGGCGGGACCCCGCGTACGAGCAGTACTTC	CASGRDPAYEQYF
.	.	TRBJ1-1	TRBV19	TGTGCCAGTAGTGAGGGACGGATGAACACTGAAGCTTTCTTT	CASSEGRMNTEAFF
once	.	TRBJ2-1	TRBV29-1	TGCAGCGGACGCGGTAGCGGAGGTACCTACAATGAGCAGTTCTTC	CSGRGSGGTYNEQFF
.	TRBD1	TRBJ2-7	TRBV18	TGTGCCAGCTCACGGACAGGGGGTAACTCCTACGAGCAGTACTTC	CASSRTGGNSYEQYF
few	.	TRBJ2-7	TRBV4-2	TGTGCCAGCAGCCAAGCGAGAGGAGAACTCTACGAGCAGTACTTC	CASSQARGELYEQYF
.	TRBD1	TRBJ2-7	TRBV11-3	TGTGCCAGCAGACCGACAGGGCTTTTCCCATACGAGCAGTACTTC	CASRPTGLFPYEQYF
.	TRBD2	TRBJ2-1	TRBV27	TGTGCCAGCAGTTTCACTCTAGCGGATACTTACAATGAGCAGTTCTTC	CASSFTLADTYNEQFF
.	.	TRBJ2-7	TRBV28	TGTGCCAGCAGTTTGCCCCAAACCTACGAGCAGTACTTC	CASSLPQTYEQYF
once	.	TRBJ2-1	TRBV12-5	TGTGCTAGTGGCCGTAACGGACTGTACAATGAGCAGTTCTTC	CASGRNGLYNEQFF
many	TRBD1	TRBJ2-1	TRBV5-4	TGTGCCAGCAGCCCCCGGGACAGTTACAATGAGCAGTTCTTC	CASSPRDSYNEQFF